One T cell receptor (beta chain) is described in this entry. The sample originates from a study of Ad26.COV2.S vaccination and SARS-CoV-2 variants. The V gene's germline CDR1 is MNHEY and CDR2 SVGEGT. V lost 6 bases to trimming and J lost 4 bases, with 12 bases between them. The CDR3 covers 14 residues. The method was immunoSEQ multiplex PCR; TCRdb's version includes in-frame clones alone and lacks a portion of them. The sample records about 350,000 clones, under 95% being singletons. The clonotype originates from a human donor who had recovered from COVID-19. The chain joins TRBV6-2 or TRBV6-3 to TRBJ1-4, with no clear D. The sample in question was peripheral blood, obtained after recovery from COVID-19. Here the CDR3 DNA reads TGTGCCAGCAGCCCACACGTGGGTAATGAAAAACTGTTTTTT. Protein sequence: CASSPHVGNEKLFF.